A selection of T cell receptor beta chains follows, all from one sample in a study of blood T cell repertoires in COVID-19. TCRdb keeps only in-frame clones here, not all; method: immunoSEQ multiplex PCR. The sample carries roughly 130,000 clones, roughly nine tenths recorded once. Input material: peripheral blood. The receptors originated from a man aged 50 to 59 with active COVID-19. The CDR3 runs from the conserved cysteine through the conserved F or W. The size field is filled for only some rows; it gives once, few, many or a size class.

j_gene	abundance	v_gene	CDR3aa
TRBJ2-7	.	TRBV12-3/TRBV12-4	CASSTGYEQYF
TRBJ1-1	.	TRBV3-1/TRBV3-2	CASSRNMLSEAFF
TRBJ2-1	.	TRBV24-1	CATSDLLAGGNEQFF
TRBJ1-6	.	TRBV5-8	CASSGPGQGTSPLHF
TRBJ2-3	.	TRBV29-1	CSVEQGGPDTQYF
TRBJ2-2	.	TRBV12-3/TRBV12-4	CASSSRVVGLFF
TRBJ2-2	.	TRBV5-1	CASSLAAGTGELFF
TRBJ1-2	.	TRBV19	CASSIRPGGYTF
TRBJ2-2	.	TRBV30	CAWSVWEAGGGELFF
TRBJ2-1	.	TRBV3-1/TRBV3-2	CASSQPTSGIIYNEQFF
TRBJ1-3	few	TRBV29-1	CSVGGGSKGNTIYF
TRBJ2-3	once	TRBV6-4	CASSDGQGSDTQYF
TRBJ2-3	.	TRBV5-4	CASSLILAGTDTQYF
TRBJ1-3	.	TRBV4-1	CASSASGVAGNTIYF
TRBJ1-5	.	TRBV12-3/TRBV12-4	CASSLARGRLQHF
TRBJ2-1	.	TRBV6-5	CASLAVSYNEQFF
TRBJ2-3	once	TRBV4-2	CASSQEPTGTGTDTQYF
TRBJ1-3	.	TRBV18	CASSLQDTIYF
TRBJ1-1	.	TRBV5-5	CASSTTGVTEAFF
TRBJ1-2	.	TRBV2	CASSEAPWERGYTF
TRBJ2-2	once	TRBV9	CASSVGTANTGELFF
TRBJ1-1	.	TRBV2	CASSTKRVNTEAFF
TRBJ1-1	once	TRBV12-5	CASGLFPTGWNTEAFF
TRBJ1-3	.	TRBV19	CASSKQGAGNTIYF
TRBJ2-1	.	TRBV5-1	CASSWTGGHNEQFF
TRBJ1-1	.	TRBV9	CASSVEDRGRAFF
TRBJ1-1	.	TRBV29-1	CSARGWDTEAFF
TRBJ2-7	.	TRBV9	CASSVGDSPSYEQYF
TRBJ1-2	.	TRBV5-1	CASSFQGEGNYGYTF
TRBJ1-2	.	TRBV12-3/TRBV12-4	CASSRWQGSGYTF
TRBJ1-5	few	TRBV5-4	CASSSDAGVNQPQHF
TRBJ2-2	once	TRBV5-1	CASTLGAAGELFF
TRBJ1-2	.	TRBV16	CASKPGTGVGGYTF
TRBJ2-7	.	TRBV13	CASSSRDYSTYEQYF
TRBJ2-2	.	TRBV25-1	CASSGPGTGDADTGELFF
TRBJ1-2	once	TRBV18	CASSPRTGVGYGYTF
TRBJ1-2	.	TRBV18	CASSPDSYGYTF
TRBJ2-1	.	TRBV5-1	CASSLRAGGPKEQFF
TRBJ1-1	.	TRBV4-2	CASSPKDIGGEAFF
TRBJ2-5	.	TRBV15	CATSRDPPDSRGGTQYF
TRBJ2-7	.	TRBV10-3	CAINPGQGSYEQYF
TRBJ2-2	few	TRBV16	CASSQSVLPGELFF
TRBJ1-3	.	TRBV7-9	CASSLGALHSGNTIYF
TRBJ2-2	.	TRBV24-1	CAPQRSANTGELFF
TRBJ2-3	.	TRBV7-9	CASSSRRDSHTQYF
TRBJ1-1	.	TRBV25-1	CASSATVNTEAFF
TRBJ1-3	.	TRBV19	CASSISDNSGNTIYF
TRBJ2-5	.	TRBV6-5	CASRVSNGLETQYF
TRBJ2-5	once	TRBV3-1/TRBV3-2	CASSQAQWDPSGSSKTQYF
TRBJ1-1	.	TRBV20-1	CSASSGQGASEAFF
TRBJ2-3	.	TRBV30	CAWASGGTQYF